Below are 30 T cell receptor beta chains sequenced from a single sample in a study of control samples from healthy donors and cancer patients. Here immunoSEQ multiplex PCR was the method, and the copy in TCRdb shows in-frame clones only, minus some. The table shows over 50,000 clones, with approximately 95% occurring only once. Sequenced: blood. These receptors all stem from a woman between 18 and 30 years old in good health.

The chain couples TRBV1 to TRBJ1-2; the D call of TRBD1 is as the table states it, not checked on the DNA. TRBV1 counts as a pseudogene. This CDR3 has 16 residues. The CDR3 loop reads CTSSLPWDSVNYGYTF. The CDR3 nucleotides are TGCACCAGCAGCCTTCCTTGGGACAGCGTCAACTATGGCTACACCTTC.

The V gene is TRBV7-2, the J gene TRBJ1-6; D is undetermined. CDR1 SGHTA and CDR2 FQGNSA come from the germline V gene. The CDR3 extends over 17 amino acids. Trimming cost V 3 bases and J 3 bases, with 15 bases left between them. CDR3 amino acids: CASSLSSGQNYNSPLHF. Written as DNA, the CDR3 is TGTGCCAGCAGCTTGTCGAGTGGGCAGAACTATAATTCACCCCTCCACTTT.

The chain joins TRBV7-8 to TRBJ2-7; possibly TRBD1 for D (7 bases). Trimming took off 1 base at V and 0 bases at J, with 13 bases between the two ends. Germline lookup yields CDR1 SGHVS and CDR2 FQNEAQ. The CDR3 extends over 16 amino acids. The CDR3 nucleotides read TGTGCCAGCAGCTTAGGTATGGAGGGGGCCTCCTACGAGCAGTACTTC. Its protein is CASSLGMEGASYEQYF.

This chain uses TRBV6-5 with TRBJ1-6, with 9 positions matching TRBD1. J gave up 6 bases and V 7 bases, and 7 bases lay outside the gene matches. The V gene's germline CDR1 is MNHEY and CDR2 SVGAGI. The CDR3 length is 15 residues. CDR3 bases: TGTGCCAGCACTCGTAGGGACAGGGCTAATTCACCCCTCCACTTT. Translation gives CASTRRDRANSPLHF.

The chain uses TRBV3-1 (or the pseudogene TRBV3-2) and TRBJ2-1; TRBD1 aligns across 7 bases. The CDR3 consists of 15 residues. Germline loops: CDR1 LGHDT, CDR2 YNNKEL (reference sequence). V dropped 4 bases and J dropped 2; count of bases not matched to a gene: 5. CDR3 residues: CASSLDREPYNEQFF. The DNA of the CDR3 is TGTGCCAGCAGCCTCGACAGGGAACCCTACAATGAGCAGTTCTTC.

The chain has TRBV24-1 and TRBJ1-2, with 7 nucleotides matching TRBD1. CDR1 is KGHDR, CDR2 SFDVKD, per germline. The V gene end was trimmed by 7 bases and the J gene end by 3 bases; junction bases not matched to a gene: 7. This CDR3 region has 14 residues. The CDR3 is CATSPRQGYYGYTF. The CDR3 nucleotides are TGTGCCACCAGCCCCCGACAGGGCTACTATGGCTACACCTTC.

V is TRBV18 and J is TRBJ2-5, with no clear D. Germline CDR1 and CDR2: KGHSH and LQKENI. The CDR3 totals 13 residues. V dropped 1 base and J dropped 2 bases, with 5 bases sitting between them. CDR3 in amino acids: CASSPQTQETQYF. The CDR3 nucleotides read TGTGCCAGCTCACCACAGACACAAGAGACCCAGTACTTC.

This chain joins TRBV6-5 and TRBJ1-6; maybe TRBD1 (5 bases). The germline V gene has CDR1 MNHEY and CDR2 SVGAGI. The CDR3 has 14 amino acids. Trimming took 3 bases from V and 8 from J, leaving 11 bases between them. The CDR3 here is CASSYADSYSPLHF. The CDR3 region has the DNA TGTGCCAGCAGTTATGCCGACAGTTATTCACCCCTCCACTTT.

The gene calls are TRBV28 and TRBJ1-5; tentatively, D is TRBD1 (6 bases). CDR1 MDHEN and CDR2 SYDVKM come from the germline V gene. With 2 bases removed from V and 2 bases from J, the gap between germline ends came to 10 bases. The CDR3 is made up of 15 amino acids. The CDR3 loop reads CASSLEGGGNQPQHF. The CDR3 DNA reads TGTGCCAGCAGTTTAGAGGGGGGTGGCAATCAGCCCCAGCATTTT.

This clone was found a few times. The chain links TRBV14 to TRBJ2-3; D uncertain. CDR3 length equals 14 residues. V was clipped by 1 base and J by 2 bases, with 7 bases between them. Germline loops: CDR1 SGHDN, CDR2 FVKESK. Here the CDR3 DNA reads TGTGCCAGCAGCCAAGGTCTTTACACAGATACGCAGTATTTT. Translation: CASSQGLYTDTQYF.

The V and J genes are TRBV3-1 (or the pseudogene TRBV3-2) and TRBJ2-3; D may be TRBD2 (6 bases). The germline V gene encodes CDR1 LGHDT and CDR2 YNNKEL (reference sequence). The CDR3 has 16 residues. Between the trimmed V and J ends, which lost 1 base and 9 bases, there was a span of 20 bases. Here the CDR3 reads CASSQGPTRVGGTQYF. The CDR3 DNA is TGTGCCAGCAGCCAAGGGCCAACCAGGGTAGGAGGGACGCAGTATTTT.

This clone appeared once. This chain joins TRBV9 and TRBJ2-1; 7 bases line up with TRBD2. The V and J ends lost 4 bases and 10 bases, in that order; junction bases with no gene match: 11. CDR1 is SGDLS, CDR2 YYNGEE, per germline. The CDR3 loop spans 14 amino acids. This CDR3 reads CASSPRLARGEQFF. For the CDR3, the DNA is TGTGCCAGCAGCCCCCGACTAGCACGAGGGGAGCAGTTCTTC.

The chain combines TRBV5-4 with TRBJ2-5; TRBD1 aligns across 9 bases. This CDR3 is 15 amino acids long. The J segment lost 6 bases and the V segment lost 2 bases, leaving 8 bases of the junction unmatched. The germline V gene has CDR1 SGHNT and CDR2 YYREEE (reference sequence). CDR3 DNA sequence: TGTGCCAGCAGCTTAACCGGGACAGGGTGGAAGACCCAGTACTTC. Amino acid sequence: CASSLTGTGWKTQYF. Filled out from reference TRBV5-4 and TRBJ2-5, the complete variable domain reads ETGVTQSPTHLIKTRGQQVTLRCSSQSGHNTVSWYQQALGQGPQFIFQYYREEENGRGNFPPRFSGLQFPNYSSELNVNALELDDSALYLCASSLTGTGWKTQYFGPGTRLLVL.

This clone was seen only once. J is TRBJ2-7 and V is TRBV16; D gene uncertain. The germline V gene has CDR1 KGHSY and CDR2 FQNENV. This CDR3 spans 14 amino acids. Trimming stripped 1 base from V and 0 bases from J, with 7 bases between. In nucleotides, the CDR3 is TGTGCCAGCAGCCAATGGTTGCACTCCTACGAGCAGTACTTC. As protein: CASSQWLHSYEQYF.

The chain joins TRBV2 to TRBJ2-4; 7 nucleotides match TRBD2. Trimming at V came to 4 bases and at J to 6 bases, leaving 6 bases not matched to a gene. The CDR3 contains 14 residues. Germline lookup yields CDR1 SNHLY and CDR2 FYNNEI. CDR3: CASSASGEINIQYF. CDR3 nucleotide sequence: TGTGCCAGCAGTGCCAGCGGGGAAATAAACATTCAGTACTTC.

The chain recombines TRBV19 with TRBJ1-1; tentative D call: TRBD1 (5 bases). From germline, CDR1 is LNHDA and CDR2 SQIVND (reference sequence). The CDR3 has 14 residues. V was clipped by 7 bases and J by 1 base, with 13 bases between them. Here the CDR3 reads CASNHQGQNTEAFF. As DNA, the CDR3 is TGTGCCAGTAACCATCAAGGACAGAACACTGAAGCTTTCTTT.

The chain couples TRBV9 to TRBJ2-1; D not certain. The CDR3 sequence is 15 residues long. Germline lookup yields CDR1 SGDLS and CDR2 YYNGEE. V was pared by 0 bases and J by 1 base, with 8 bases between. The CDR3 nucleotides read TGTGCCAGCAGCGTAGTTGCCACATCCTACAATGAGCAGTTCTTC. Translating gives CASSVVATSYNEQFF.

The rearrangement uses TRBV18 and TRBJ1-3; D remains unclear. Germline assignment: CDR1 KGHSH and CDR2 LQKENI. Trimming stripped 4 bases from V and 6 bases from J, with 22 bases between. The CDR3 spans 17 residues. CDR3 sequence: CASSLVGSESRQNTIYF. In DNA form, the CDR3 reads TGTGCCAGCTCACTAGTCGGCTCGGAATCTCGGCAAAACACCATATATTTT. Together with reference TRBV18 and TRBJ1-3, the CDR3 gives the full variable domain: NAGVMQNPRHLVRRRGQEARLRCSPMKGHSHVYWYRQLPEEGLKFMVYLQKENIIDESGMPKERFSAEFPKEGPSILRIQQVVRGDSAAYFCASSLVGSESRQNTIYFGEGSWLTVV.

The V call is TRBV5-1, the J call TRBJ2-2, with 7 positions matching TRBD1. The germline V gene encodes CDR1 SGHRS and CDR2 YFSETQ. The length of the CDR3 is 15 residues. Losses at the gene ends were 0 bases for V and 4 bases for J; bases not matched to a gene: 3. As DNA, the CDR3 is TGCGCCAGCAGCTTGGGACAGGGAACCACCGGGGAGCTGTTTTTT. Translated: CASSLGQGTTGELFF. The variable domain in full, with the rest retrieved from reference TRBV5-1 and TRBJ2-2, is KAGVTQTPRYLIKTRGQQVTLSCSPISGHRSVSWYQQTPGQGLQFLFEYFSETQRNKGNFPGRFSGRQFSNSRSEMNVSTLELGDSALYLCASSLGQGTTGELFFGEGSRLTVL.

The chain has TRBV7-2 and TRBJ1-5, with D hard to call. V shed 0 bases and J shed 2 bases, with 5 bases lying between them. Germline values: CDR1 SGHTA, CDR2 FQGNSA. The CDR3 has 14 amino acids. Here the CDR3 reads CASSLAGGNQPQHF. The CDR3 DNA sequence: TGTGCCAGCAGCTTAGCCGGAGGCAATCAGCCCCAGCATTTT.

The rearrangement links TRBV28 to TRBJ1-2; the D gene is possibly TRBD1 (6 bases). CDR1 and CDR2 from the germline V gene are MDHEN and SYDVKM. This CDR3 is built from 13 residues. Trimming cost V 2 bases and J 2 bases, with 6 bases left between them. The CDR3 region has the DNA TGTGCCAGCAGTTTAGGGACAAACTATGGCTACACCTTC. It is translated as CASSLGTNYGYTF.

The V and J genes are TRBV7-9 and TRBJ1-3, with D possibly matching TRBD1 (6 bases). This CDR3 region has 20 residues. Germline CDR1 SEHNR, CDR2 FQNEAQ (reference sequence). Trimming left V 7 bases short and J 0 bases short, with 28 bases between. The CDR3 DNA reads as TGTGCCAGCACCTCCCGCCGCGCTCCCGGGACATCCTCCTCTGGAAACACCATATATTTT. This sequence encodes CASTSRRAPGTSSSGNTIYF.

V gene TRBV10-1 combines with J gene TRBJ1-6, with D possibly matching TRBD1 (5 bases). The germline V gene has CDR1 WNHNN and CDR2 SYGVQD (reference sequence). Trimming took 5 bases from V and 7 from J, leaving 9 bases between them. The CDR3 length is 13 residues. The CDR3 nucleotides read TGCGCCAGCAGTTGGGGGGAGAATTCACCCCTCCACTTT. Its translation is CASSWGENSPLHF.

The CDR3 reads CASRAGTATYEQYF. In DNA form, the CDR3 reads TGTGCCAGCAGAGCCGGGACAGCCACCTACGAGCAGTACTTC. The chain has TRBV2 and TRBJ2-7, with 7 nucleotides matching TRBD1. Germline assignment: CDR1 SNHLY and CDR2 FYNNEI. This CDR3 comprises 14 residues. Trimming at V came to 6 bases and at J to 2 bases, leaving 7 bases not matched to a gene. The whole variable domain, remainder taken from reference TRBV2 and TRBJ2-7, is EPEVTQTPSHQVTQMGQEVILRCVPISNHLYFYWYRQILGQKVEFLVSFYNNEISEKSEIFDDQFSVERPDGSNFTLKIRSTKLEDSAMYFCASRAGTATYEQYFGPGTRLTVT.

The J gene is TRBJ2-1, the V gene TRBV28; D uncertain. V was trimmed by 3 bases and J by 2 bases, leaving 11 bases between them. The germline CDR1 and CDR2 sequences are MDHEN and SYDVKM. The CDR3 contains 15 residues. CDR3 sequence reads: CASSLTDTAYNEQFF. Here the CDR3 DNA reads TGTGCCAGCAGTTTGACCGATACAGCCTACAATGAGCAGTTCTTC.

The gene calls are TRBV11-3 and TRBJ2-5; 8 bases are shared with TRBD1. J lost 5 bases, V lost 1 base, and 3 bases had no gene match. Germline loops: CDR1 SGHNT, CDR2 YENEEA. CDR3 length: 14 residues. The CDR3 is CASSLGTGTETQYF. CDR3 DNA sequence: TGTGCCAGCAGCTTAGGGACAGGGACGGAGACCCAGTACTTC.

The chain joins TRBV10-2 to TRBJ1-5; D gene uncertain. The length of the CDR3 is 12 residues. Trimming stripped 4 bases from V and 6 bases from J, with 7 bases between. In germline, CDR1 is WSHSY, CDR2 SAAADI. CDR3 in DNA: TGCGCCAGCAGTGGAGGTAGTCAGCCCCAGCATTTT. Its translation: CASSGGSQPQHF.

This sequence joins TRBV3-1 (or the pseudogene TRBV3-2) and TRBJ2-7, with a weak D call TRBD1 (5 bases). In germline, CDR1 is LGHDT, CDR2 YNNKEL (reference sequence). Trimming left V 6 bases short and J 1 base short, with 13 bases between. This CDR3 contains 14 residues. CDR3 loop: CASRPIDSSYEQYF. The CDR3 bases are TGTGCCAGCAGGCCAATTGACAGTTCCTACGAGCAGTACTTC.

The J gene is TRBJ2-3, the V gene TRBV5-4; D is ambiguous. This CDR3 has 13 residues. Germline loops: CDR1 SGHNT, CDR2 YYREEE (reference sequence). The V end was cut by 0 bases, the J end by 1 base, with 3 bases between. The CDR3 bases are TGTGCCAGCAGCTTGGACCGCACAGATACGCAGTATTTT. Protein: CASSLDRTDTQYF.

This rearrangement joins TRBV7-9 to TRBJ1-2, with TRBD1 matching 7 bases. This CDR3 is 16 amino acids long. Germline CDR1 is SEHNR and CDR2 is FQNEAQ (reference sequence). The V segment lost 7 bases and the J segment 1 base; nucleotides outside the gene matches: 12. This CDR3 reads CASIRAGTEGNYGYTF. CDR3 DNA: TGTGCCAGCATCCGGGCCGGGACAGAGGGTAACTATGGCTACACCTTC.